These 22 T cell receptor beta chains were all obtained from the same sample, sequenced in a study of shared T cell receptors in the human thymus. Sequencing used immunoSEQ multiplex PCR; TCRdb keeps in-frame clones, though not all of them. Of 700,000 to 750,000 clones in the sample, approximately 83% were seen once. These data also featured in a second study, about human thymus T cells.

The sequencing input was thymocytes. The receptor set was obtained from a girl in the first two years of life with a congenital heart defect.

The chain is built from TRBV9 and TRBJ2-5, with TRBD1 matching over 7 bases. The germline CDR1 and CDR2 sequences are SGDLS and YYNGEE. The trim removed 3 bases at V and 1 base at J, leaving 9 bases unmatched. This CDR3 has 16 amino acids. The CDR3 region has the DNA TGTGCCAGCAGCGGCGAGGGGACAGCTATCCAAGAGACCCAGTACTTC. This codes for CASSGEGTAIQETQYF.

The CDR3, as DNA: TGTGCCAGCAGCGGACAGGGGAGTTCGTCCTATGGCTACACCTTC. Its translation: CASSGQGSSSYGYTF. The J gene is TRBJ1-2, the V gene TRBV2; 9 bases align to TRBD1. The CDR3 runs 15 residues. The V gene's germline CDR1 is SNHLY and CDR2 FYNNEI. The J segment lost 4 bases and the V segment lost 6 bases, leaving 9 bases of the junction unmatched. The full variable domain, in which reference TRBV2 and TRBJ1-2 provide the parts outside the CDR3, is EPEVTQTPSHQVTQMGQEVILRCVPISNHLYFYWYRQILGQKVEFLVSFYNNEISEKSEIFDDQFSVERPDGSNFTLKIRSTKLEDSAMYFCASSGQGSSSYGYTFGSGTRLTVV.

The CDR3 protein is CASSLARNGPYEQYF. The CDR3 bases are TGTGCCAGCAGCTTGGCCCGCAATGGCCCCTACGAGCAGTACTTC. The J gene is TRBJ2-7, the V gene TRBV5-4; D remains unclear. V was pared by 0 bases and J by 2 bases, with 12 bases between. The germline V gene encodes CDR1 SGHNT and CDR2 YYREEE (reference sequence). This CDR3 region has 15 residues.

The chain carries TRBV13 and TRBJ2-3; no definite D call. Germline loops: CDR1 PRHDT, CDR2 FYEKMQ (reference sequence). The CDR3 is 15 amino acids. The germline V and J ends were trimmed by 1 base and 2 bases, with 10 bases remaining between them. CDR3 residues: CASSLAYPNTDTQYF. DNA of the CDR3: TGTGCCAGCAGCTTAGCGTACCCTAACACAGATACGCAGTATTTT.

The chain recombines TRBV14 with TRBJ2-7; TRBD2 is a possible D gene (7 bases). The CDR3 runs to 18 residues. The V end was cut by 4 bases, the J end by 1 base, with 23 bases between. Germline V gene lookup returns CDR1 SGHDN and CDR2 FVKESK. DNA of the CDR3: TGTGCCAGCAGCCCAAGGCCCCGGGGGAGGGGGATTTCCTACGAGCAGTACTTC. Its protein product is CASSPRPRGRGISYEQYF.

CDR3 in amino acids: CAISEKTRETRGTDTQYF. In DNA form, the CDR3 reads TGTGCCATCAGTGAAAAGACCCGGGAGACCCGTGGGACAGATACGCAGTATTTT. The chain joins TRBV10-3 to TRBJ2-3; TRBD2 might be the D (6 bases). V was shortened by 3 bases and J by 3 bases, with 22 bases between the two germline ends. Germline V gene data show CDR1 as ENHRY and CDR2 as SYGVKD. The CDR3 contains 18 residues.

The chain employs TRBV5-1 and TRBJ1-5; TRBD1 matches 8 bases. The trim removed 4 bases at V and 5 bases at J, leaving 2 bases unmatched. The V gene's germline CDR1 is SGHRS and CDR2 YFSETQ. This CDR3 spans 13 amino acids. The CDR3 bases are TGCGCCAGCAGCCGGGGACAGGATCAGCCCCAGCATTTT. As protein: CASSRGQDQPQHF.

This clone was found once. The chain has TRBV9 and TRBJ2-5; TRBD1 is a possible D gene (7 bases). This CDR3 comprises 15 residues. Trimming left V 0 bases short and J 4 bases short, with 13 bases between. Germline CDR1 SGDLS, CDR2 YYNGEE. In DNA form, the CDR3 reads TGTGCCAGCAGCGTAGACAGGGGAGCGGGAGAGACCCAGTACTTC. This encodes CASSVDRGAGETQYF.

The CDR3 here is CASSLCVRGVRGYTF. CDR3 nucleotides: TGTGCCAGCAGTTTATGCGTTCGGGGGGTAAGGGGCTACACCTTC. This chain uses TRBV28 with TRBJ1-2; weak D call: TRBD1 (5 bases). V was cut by 0 bases and J by 8 bases, with 16 bases left in between. This CDR3 comprises 15 residues. The germline V gene has CDR1 MDHEN and CDR2 SYDVKM.

V is TRBV11-1 and J is TRBJ2-7; D possibly corresponds to TRBD1 (5 bases). V gave up 2 bases and J gave up 2 bases, with 13 bases separating them. Germline CDR1 and CDR2: SGHAT and FQDESV (reference sequence). The CDR3 has 15 amino acids. As DNA, the CDR3 is TGTGCCAGCAGCTTACGGACAAGGGTTCCCTACGAGCAGTACTTC. It specifies CASSLRTRVPYEQYF.

With respect to this clone: An end of the junction differs from the germline gene, which may be a read error. V is TRBV15 and J is TRBJ1-2; D may be TRBD1 (6 bases). The CDR3 has 11 amino acids. From germline, CDR1 is LNHNV and CDR2 YYDKDF (reference sequence). In DNA, the CDR3 is TGTGCCACCAGCAGGGGGGGGGACAAGCTCTTC. Translated, it gives CATSRGGDKLF. Using reference TRBV15 and TRBJ1-2 for the parts outside the CDR3, the full variable domain is DAMVIQNPRYQVTQFGKPVTLSCSQTLNHNVMYWYQQKSSQAPKLLFHYYDKDFNNEADTPDNFQSRRPNTSFCFLDIRSPGLGDTAMYLCATSRGGDKLFGSGTRLTVV.

The genes are TRBV7-9 and TRBJ1-1, with 7 nucleotides matching TRBD1. The germline CDR1 and CDR2 sequences are SEHNR and FQNEAQ (reference sequence). Trimming removed 4 bases from V and 6 bases from J; junction bases left unmatched: 11. The CDR3 sequence is 15 residues long. The CDR3 DNA sequence: TGTGCCAGCAGCTCGTTAGGACAGGCAGGGGCTGAAGCTTTCTTT. Translation: CASSSLGQAGAEAFF.

J is TRBJ1-1 and V is TRBV28; 9 bases are a match to TRBD1. The CDR3 has 16 amino acids. From germline, CDR1 is MDHEN and CDR2 SYDVKM. Trimming at V came to 2 bases and at J to 3 bases, leaving 7 bases not matched to a gene. This CDR3 is CASSLNPRDRDTEAFF. CDR3 nucleotides: TGTGCCAGCAGTTTAAACCCCCGGGACAGGGACACTGAAGCTTTCTTT.

The genes are TRBV6-6 and TRBJ1-6, with D hard to call. V lost 4 bases, J lost 7 bases, and 2 bases lay in between. The germline CDR1 and CDR2 sequences are MNHNY and SVGAGI (reference sequence). This CDR3 has 11 residues. CDR3 bases: TGTGCCAGCAGTTCGAATTCACCCCTCCACTTT. Amino acid sequence: CASSSNSPLHF.

This clone has more than one count but fewer than ten. Here the CDR3 reads CASKRTGGSYNEQFF. CDR3 sequence (DNA): TGTGCCAGCAAGCGAACAGGGGGTTCCTACAATGAGCAGTTCTTC. V usage is TRBV6-1 and J usage is TRBJ2-1; 8 bases map to TRBD1. The CDR3 consists of 15 residues. Trimming at V came to 7 bases and at J to 1 base, leaving 6 bases not matched to a gene. The V gene's germline CDR1 is MNHNS and CDR2 SASEGT.

This clone was seen a handful of times. The V call is TRBV4-3, the J call TRBJ2-1; 9 positions match TRBD1. The trim removed 4 bases at V and 4 bases at J, leaving 14 bases unmatched. CDR1 is LGHNA, CDR2 YSLEER, per germline. CDR3 size: 18 residues. The CDR3 region has the DNA TGCGCCAGCAGCCCGGCACGTCTCGGGACAGGGCGATACAATGAGCAGTTCTTC. As protein: CASSPARLGTGRYNEQFF.

V usage is TRBV7-9 and J usage is TRBJ1-2; 7 positions match TRBD1. This CDR3 comprises 14 residues. Trimming cost V 2 bases and J 3 bases; bases outside gene matches: 3. Germline V lookup: CDR1 SEHNR, CDR2 FQNEAQ (reference sequence). The CDR3 nucleotides are TGTGCCAGCAGCTTAACAGGGGCCGACTATGGCTACACCTTC. Translating it yields CASSLTGADYGYTF.

This sequence joins TRBV6-1 and TRBJ1-1; D might be TRBD1 (6 bases). Germline CDR1 is MNHNS and CDR2 is SASEGT. The CDR3 consists of 15 residues. With 3 bases removed from V and 8 bases from J, the gap between germline ends came to 19 bases. This chain's CDR3 is CASSDPPPSRGEAFF. The CDR3, as DNA: TGTGCCAGCAGTGACCCGCCCCCTAGCAGGGGCGAAGCTTTCTTT.

The V and J genes are TRBV6-1 and TRBJ2-5, with 7 positions matching TRBD1. The DNA end is more similar to TRBJ2-7, so the J call may be wrong. The CDR3 loop spans 15 amino acids. Germline CDR1 and CDR2: MNHNS and SASEGT. CDR3: CASSDTTGELNEQYF. The CDR3, as DNA: TGTGCCAGCAGTGATACAACAGGGGAACTCAACGAGCAGTACTTC.

The chain has TRBV7-9 and TRBJ1-5, with D hard to call. The CDR3 is 12 amino acids. Germline V gives CDR1 SEHNR, CDR2 FQNEAQ (reference sequence). V was pared by 8 bases and J by 2 bases, with 7 bases between. This chain's CDR3 is CASEGGNQPQHF. Written as DNA, the CDR3 is TGTGCCAGCGAGGGTGGCAATCAGCCCCAGCATTTT.

The chain carries TRBV5-4 and TRBJ1-2, with a weak D call TRBD1 (6 bases). This CDR3 has 14 amino acids. Trimming removed 1 base from V and 7 bases from J, with 14 bases in between. CDR1 is SGHNT and CDR2 is YYREEE in the germline V gene (reference sequence). CDR3 in amino acids: CASSLLAGAFGYTF. The CDR3 DNA is TGTGCCAGCAGCTTGTTGGCAGGGGCCTTTGGCTACACCTTC.

The chain employs TRBV7-3 and TRBJ1-1; D ambiguous. The CDR3 covers 13 residues. Between the trimmed V and J ends, which lost 4 bases and 7 bases, there was a span of 13 bases. Germline CDR1 SGHTA, CDR2 FQGTGA. The DNA of the CDR3 is TGTGCCAGCAGCTCCCCTACAGAGAATGAAGCTTTCTTT. Protein sequence: CASSSPTENEAFF.